The present T cell receptor (beta chain) was sequenced within a study of vaccination and CD4 T cells after COVID-19. Across the study: Control cultures were given a CEFX pool, an HIV-1 Nef pool, or no peptide.

Regarding the study as a whole: Spike mono-reactivity applied to 304 of 307 vaccine-specific clones detected in convalescent patients. From roughly 21 to 40, the median of SARS-CoV-2-reactive clonotypes rose without reaching significance.

Notes on this clonotype: Its antigen is as yet unknown.

Noted treatment: approximately 9-day PBMC culture with coronavirus spike peptide pools or control peptides (ViraFEST assay). Fresh replacement IL-2 medium substituted for half the medium on days 3 and 7. The Oncomine TCR Beta short-read assay sequenced DNA from cultured CD4+ T cells. TCRdb reprocessed the PCR reads via MiXCR and lists one record per CDR3 protein. The table lists 10,000 to 15,000 distinct CDR3 sequences, about 50% of them singletons. J gave up 3 bases and V 10 bases, and 9 bases lay outside the gene matches. Germline CDR1 reads MNHEY; CDR2 reads SVGEGT. This CDR3 spans 13 amino acids. This receptor was identified in a human donor who had recovered from COVID-19. The chain is built from TRBV6-2 or TRBV6-3 and TRBJ2-7; 7 bases align to TRBD2. Material for sequencing was CD4+ T cells from blood, cultured in vitro. This chain's CDR3 is CATTRLADYEQYF. CDR3 nucleotide sequence: TGTGCCACCACCCGTCTAGCGGACTACGAGCAGTACTTC.